Listed below are T cell receptor beta chains from one sample, sequenced in a study of blood T cells in healthy people across ages. TCRdb re-called the 5' RACE reads with MiXCR, one entry per CDR3 protein. The table has roughly 500,000 distinct CDR3 sequences, about 26% seen once. Sequences were obtained from blood. These receptors originate from a woman between 70 and 85 years old in good health. Each CDR3 is given without its conserved first and last residue. Each record gives: J gene, V gene, CDR3 protein.

>TRBJ1-4|TRBV12-3/TRBV12-4
ANSRTGYGLF
>TRBJ1-6|TRBV7-2
ASSFQQGANSPLH
>TRBJ1-6|TRBV7-2
ASSPDIPVGYSPLH
>TRBJ2-1|TRBV19
ASSRLSDEQF
>TRBJ1-4|TRBV5-5
ASSLDLLHGKLF
>TRBJ1-4|TRBV6-6
ASSYSRVASEKLF
>NA|TRBV5-1
ASSLSLAGGVDEQF
>TRBJ2-4|TRBV19
ASSPGDAKNIQY
>TRBJ1-2|TRBV12-5
ASGLVYGTGGYGYT
>TRBJ2-2|TRBV5-1
ASSLGQPVTGELF
>TRBJ1-1|TRBV6-4
ASRGAMNTEAF
>TRBJ2-7|TRBV7-9
ASSATPVVANYEQY
>TRBJ1-4|TRBV3-1
ASSPSGDEKLF
>TRBJ2-3|TRBV7-2
ASSFPRTDTQY
>TRBJ1-4|TRBV11-2
ASSFRDRNEKLF
>TRBJ2-7|TRBV7-3
ASSPRLSDEQY
>TRBJ1-2|TRBV4-1
ATPSDSPKHSNYGYT
>TRBJ1-5|TRBV6-4
ASSDSRGEAGSQPQH
>NA|TRBV12-3/TRBV12-4
ASSFVAYEQF
>TRBJ2-1|TRBV2
ASTTDRNEQF
>TRBJ2-7|TRBV7-3
ASSLTAGTYEQY
>NA|TRBV29-1
SIGGDSYEQY
>TRBJ2-2|TRBV7-2
ASSSTGPTGELF
>NA|TRBV15
ATSTGQDYNEQF
>NA|TRBV7-3
ASSLTSGGPNEQF
>TRBJ1-3|TRBV6-5
ASSGQGAGNTIY
>TRBJ1-3|TRBV3-1
ASSPRQTSSGNTIY
>TRBJ1-2|TRBV28
ASSLWGSGGYT
>TRBJ2-6|TRBV24-1
ATSDFPGGTSGANVLT
>TRBJ1-2|TRBV5-1
ASSSGRAGYGYT
>TRBJ2-1|TRBV5-1
ASTSSSYNEQF
>TRBJ1-2|TRBV5-1
ASSFDSPNYGYT
>TRBJ1-2|TRBV20-1
SASRQGTNYGYT
>TRBJ1-1|TRBV14
ASSPSRVMNTEAF
>TRBJ1-1|TRBV25-1
ASSDTRGQKFGTEAF
>TRBJ2-3|TRBV7-2
ASSPRAAGGPYTQY
>TRBJ1-2|TRBV6-6
ASSRSRDYGYT
>TRBJ2-4|TRBV29-1
SVVSDIGIQY
>NA|TRBV20-1
SARDPMTRGQSGEQF
>TRBJ1-1|TRBV2
ASIRSGLDTEAF
>TRBJ1-3|TRBV7-8
ASSLGRGSSGNTIY
>TRBJ2-7|TRBV2
ASRESYEQY
>TRBJ1-4|TRBV7-9
ASSLFGQGPTNEKLF
>TRBJ1-6|TRBV20-1
SASWVRGNSPLH
>TRBJ2-7|TRBV13
ASSFRQGVVHVQY
>NA|TRBV20-1
SASRTSGVYNEQF